Shown below are 25 T cell receptor beta chains from a single sample sequenced in a study of tumor and adjacent non-tumor tissue in lung cancer. TCRbeta libraries were built with three rounds of nested PCR, modified from ARM-PCR. TCRdb called the multiplex PCR reads again in MiXCR, with one record for every CDR3 protein. Of more than 75,000 distinct CDR3 sequences in the sample, more than 80% were seen once. The template was RNA from unsorted bulk tissue. More than 3 cm separated this lung sample from the edge of the tumor. Sequencing input: distant non-tumor lung tissue. The receptors were sampled from a man aged 55 to 69 with small cell lung cancer.

This clonotype was seen more than once but under ten times. A read error is possible here, since a much larger clone lies one base away. V usage is TRBV5-4 and J usage is TRBJ2-5; D not resolved. V lost 1 base and J 5 bases, leaving 12 bases between the germline ends. This CDR3 spans 14 amino acids. The V gene's germline CDR1 is SGHNT and CDR2 YYREEE (reference sequence). CDR3 amino acids: CASSLSQFKETQYF. CDR3 nucleotides: TGTGCCAGCAGCTTGTCACAGTTCAAGGAGACCCAGTACTTC.

In regard to this clonotype: A junction boundary mismatches the germline segment, possibly from a read error. The V call is TRBV6-5, the J call TRBJ2-7; the match to TRBD2 covers 10 bases. The length of the CDR3 is 16 residues. Germline lookup yields CDR1 MNHEY and CDR2 SVGAGI. The CDR3 region has the DNA TGTGCCAACAGTTCAAGCACTAGCGGGACTTCCCACGAGCAGTACTTC. Translated: CANSSSTSGTSHEQYF.

The chain combines TRBV28 with TRBJ2-1, with 7 bases aligning to TRBD1. Germline CDR1 MDHEN, CDR2 SYDVKM. The V segment lost 6 bases and the J segment 8 bases; nucleotides outside the gene matches: 7. The length of the CDR3 is 13 residues. CDR3 sequence: CASSFWGTDEQFF. The CDR3 DNA follows: TGTGCCAGCAGCTTCTGGGGGACAGATGAGCAGTTCTTC.

This chain links TRBV29-1 with TRBJ2-7, with 9 bases lining up with TRBD2. Germline CDR1 SQVTM, CDR2 ANQGSEA. The CDR3 runs to 15 residues. The junction had 14 bases not matched to a gene; V was cut back by 4 bases and J by 7 bases. The CDR3 here is CSVVPTSLAGKEQYF. Here the CDR3 DNA reads TGCAGCGTTGTCCCGACGTCACTAGCGGGTAAAGAGCAGTACTTC.

This clonotype is a singleton in its sample. A much more abundant neighbour one base away suggests this may be a read error. The V call is TRBV11-2, the J call TRBJ2-3, with 13 bases that match TRBD2. This CDR3 has 15 amino acids. V gave up 7 bases and J gave up 5 bases; unmatched junction bases: 6. Germline V gene sequence: CDR1 SGHAT, CDR2 FQNNGV. Here the CDR3 DNA reads TGTGCCAGCACCACTAGCGGGAGGGCCATAGATACGCAGTATTTT. Protein product: CASTTSGRAIDTQYF.

As for this clonotype: Possible read error: a much larger clone is one base away. This sequence joins TRBV5-4 and TRBJ1-2, with 9 bases aligning to TRBD1. The CDR3 consists of 14 residues. Germline V gives CDR1 SGHNT, CDR2 YYREEE (reference sequence). CDR3 sequence reads: CASRPDRGDYGCTF. CDR3 in DNA: TGTGCCAGCAGGCCTGACAGGGGGGACTATGGCTGCACCTTC.

This clonotype is medium-sized within its sample. The chain joins TRBV12-3 or TRBV12-4 to TRBJ2-2, with D uncertain. V was cut by 7 bases and J by 8 bases, with 14 bases left in between. The CDR3 runs 13 residues. CDR3 in DNA: TGTGCCAGCACCTCTGCCTCCTGGGGGGAGCTGTTTTTT. Amino acid sequence: CASTSASWGELFF.

Points on this clonotype: At one end the junction does not follow the germline gene, possibly because of a read error. The gene calls are TRBV25-1 and TRBJ2-6; weak D call: TRBD1 (6 bases). Germline CDR1 and CDR2: MGHDK and SYGVNS. The CDR3 totals 15 residues. CDR3 bases: TGTGCCAGCCGGGAAGAGTACTCAGGGGCCAACGTCCTGATTTTC. Protein sequence: CASREEYSGANVLIF.

With regard to this clonotype: Germline is not matched at one junction end, which may reflect a read error. The chain is built from TRBV29-1 and TRBJ2-1; the match to TRBD2 covers 7 bases. Germline V CDR1 and CDR2: SQVTM, ANQGSEA. The CDR3 covers 15 residues. The CDR3 sequence is CSGGPLRGYYNVQFF. The CDR3 nucleotides are TGCAGCGGAGGTCCGTTGCGGGGGTATTACAATGTGCAGTTCTTC.

As for this clonotype: This may arise from a read error, as a much more abundant clone is one base away. The V and J genes are TRBV5-1 and TRBJ2-3; D remains unclear. This CDR3 region has 14 residues. Germline CDR1 is SGHRS and CDR2 is YFSETQ. The CDR3 region has the DNA TGCGCCAGCAGCAATGACGGCTACACATATACGCAGTATTTT. Its translation: CASSNDGYTYTQYF.

A few counts support this clonotype. A much larger clone is a single base away; this may be a read error. The chain has TRBV6-5 and TRBJ2-2; D is ambiguous. Germline V CDR1 and CDR2: MNHEY, SVGAGI. Trimming left V 0 bases short and J 7 bases short, with 9 bases between. This CDR3 has 14 residues. CDR3 loop: CASSYSRWNGELFF. CDR3 nucleotide sequence: TGTGCCAGCAGTTACTCCCGGTGGAACGGGGAGCTGTTTTTT.

The rearrangement links TRBV6-2 or TRBV6-3 to TRBJ2-7; D uncertain. The germline CDR1 and CDR2 sequences are MNHEY and SVGEGT. The CDR3 is made up of 13 amino acids. The CDR3 here is CTSSIDGSYEQYV. Here the CDR3 DNA reads TGTACCAGCAGTATAGACGGCTCCTACGAGCAGTACGTC.

V is TRBV5-5 and J is TRBJ2-1, with TRBD2 matching 7 bases. With 0 bases clipped from V and 16 bases from J, the junction kept 25 bases outside the gene matches. Germline loops: CDR1 SGHKS, CDR2 YYEKEE (reference sequence). The CDR3 is 18 residues long. The CDR3 spells CASSLGGLAVGSYNERFF. CDR3 sequence (DNA): TGTGCCAGCAGCTTGGGAGGGCTAGCGGTGGGCTCCTACAATGAGCGATTCTTC.

This chain uses TRBV2 with TRBJ1-1; perhaps TRBD1 as D (6 bases). The germline V and J ends were trimmed by 6 bases and 2 bases, with 16 bases remaining between them. This CDR3 region has 15 residues. CDR1 is SNHLY, CDR2 FYNNEI, per germline. The CDR3 region is CASSPSLDSNTEAFF. CDR3 in DNA: TGTGCCAGCAGCCCCTCTCTGGACAGCAACACTGAAGCTTTCTTT.

Of note for this clonotype: One end of the junction is discordant with germline, which a read error may explain. The chain couples TRBV12-3 or TRBV12-4 to TRBJ2-5; the match to TRBD1 covers 7 bases. The CDR3 extends over 17 amino acids. Here the CDR3 reads CASSAPTRGLGGETHYF. The CDR3 DNA sequence: TGTGCCAGCAGTGCCCCCACGAGGGGGCTGGGTGGCGAGACCCATTACTTC.

Note on this clonotype: One junction end does not reproduce the germline sequence, and a read error may be involved. The chain couples TRBV11-2 to TRBJ2-2; 7 bases line up with TRBD2. CDR3 length equals 14 residues. Per the germline V gene, CDR1 is SGHAT and CDR2 is FQNNGV. CDR3: CVSSLSRETGEPFF. The CDR3 nucleotides read TGTGTCAGCAGCTTATCGCGGGAGACCGGGGAGCCGTTTTTT.

Concerning this clonotype itself: One end of the junction does not line up with germline, which may come from a read error. The chain employs TRBV6-5 and TRBJ2-6; D tentatively reads TRBD1 or TRBD2 (5 bases each). Germline V gives CDR1 MNHEY, CDR2 SVGAGI. The CDR3 is 16 amino acids. This CDR3 is CASSSSRASGANALTF. As DNA, the CDR3 is TGTGCCAGCAGTTCTAGCAGGGCTTCTGGGGCCAACGCCCTGACTTTC.

This clonotype was picked up one time. The CDR3 region has the DNA TGTGCCAGCAGCCTCCGGGACAACAACAATCAGCCCCAGCATTTT. It codes for CASSLRDNNNQPQHF. The chain couples TRBV4-2 to TRBJ1-5; the D gene is possibly TRBD1 (6 bases). Germline values: CDR1 LGHNA, CDR2 YNFKEQ. The length of the CDR3 is 15 residues. V lost 4 bases, J lost 3 bases, and 13 bases lay in between.

On this clonotype: The junction does not match germline at one end; this may be a read error. J is TRBJ2-7 and V is TRBV6-5; maybe TRBD1 (7 bases). The CDR3 is 17 residues long. In germline, CDR1 is MNHEY, CDR2 SVGAGI. The CDR3 nucleotides read TGTGTCAGCAGTCGCCATCCCTCCTCGCGGGACAGTGACGAGCAGTGCTTC. It codes for CVSSRHPSSRDSDEQCF.

Worth noting for this clonotype: A junction end diverges from the germline sequence, so it may reflect a read error. The chain recombines TRBV5-1 with TRBJ2-1; weak D call: TRBD1 (6 bases). CDR1 and CDR2 from the germline V gene are SGHRS and YFSETQ. The CDR3 has 17 amino acids. CDR3 in amino acids: CASSLAVTGSSYNEHFF. As DNA, the CDR3 is TGCGCCAGCAGCCTCGCGGTCACAGGGTCATCCTACAATGAGCACTTCTTC.

This chain joins TRBV4-1 and TRBJ2-7; 10 bases map to TRBD1. Germline CDR1 reads MGHRA; CDR2 reads YSYEKL. This CDR3 contains 17 residues. CDR3 bases: TGCGACAACAGCCAAGTGAAAGGGACAGGGGACTCCTACGAGCAGTACTTC. Translated: CDNSQVKGTGDSYEQYF.

Worth noting for this clonotype: At one end the junction does not follow the germline gene, possibly because of a read error. This sequence joins TRBV11-2 and TRBJ2-7, with D hard to call. The germline V gene has CDR1 SGHAT and CDR2 FQNNGV. This CDR3 comprises 11 residues. CDR3 sequence: CPSSLTYEQYF. The CDR3 DNA reads as TGTCCCAGCAGCCTAACCTACGAGCAGTACTTC. The full variable domain, rest sourced from reference TRBV11-2 and TRBJ2-7, is EAGVAQSPRYKIIEKRQSVAFWCNPISGHATLYWYQQILGQGPKLLIQFQNNGVVDDSQLPKDRFSAERLKGVDSTLKIQPAKLEDSAVYLCPSSLTYEQYFGPGTRLTVT.

Comment on this clonotype: One end of the junction fails to match germline, which may point to a read error. The chain links TRBV29-1 to TRBJ1-2; D possibly corresponds to TRBD1 (5 bases). The length of the CDR3 is 10 residues. The germline gives CDR1 SQVTM, CDR2 ANQGSEA. The CDR3 DNA follows: TGCAGCGTTGGACAGTATGGCTATACCTTC. Amino acids: CSVGQYGYTF.

Concerning this clonotype: At one end, the junction sequence differs from germline, possibly due to a read error. The V and J genes are TRBV6-6 and TRBJ2-7; D call uncertain. This CDR3 contains 14 residues. Per the germline V gene, CDR1 is MNHNY and CDR2 is SVGAGI (reference sequence). This CDR3 is CTSSYARTVYEQYF. CDR3 coding DNA: TGTACCAGCAGTTACGCCAGAACCGTCTACGAGCAGTACTTC.

The chain recombines TRBV29-1 with TRBJ2-5; a weak D match, TRBD2 (5 bases). Trimming removed 5 bases from V and 14 bases from J, with 21 bases in between. Germline V CDR1 and CDR2: SQVTM, ANQGSEA. This CDR3 spans 12 amino acids. CDR3 in DNA: TGCAGCGTTCGGGTGGTTAGGGAGATCCAATACTTC. It translates to CSVRVVREIQYF.